This TCR beta chain was sequenced for a study of identical twins. Points from the study as a whole: Where out-of-frame alpha sequences were twin-shared, they showed excess low generation probability. Cord blood's abundant beta clonotypes had fewer insertions, unlike memory repertoires.

On this clonotype: The antigen remains undetermined.

TCRdb ran MiXCR on the 5' RACE reads and lists one entry per CDR3 protein. Of 1.5 million to 2 million distinct CDR3 sequences listed, 25% to 35% are singletons. Between the trimmed V and J ends, which lost 5 bases and 7 bases, there was a span of 12 bases. Per the germline V gene, CDR1 is MNHNS and CDR2 is SASEGT. The CDR3 runs 13 residues. The J gene is TRBJ1-5, the V gene TRBV6-1, with unresolved D. The sample taken for sequencing was cord blood. This TCR derives from a newborn girl in good health. The DNA for the CDR3 is TGTGCCAGCAGTTCCGAGGCGTACCAGCCCCAGCATTTT. Protein: CASSSEAYQPQHF.